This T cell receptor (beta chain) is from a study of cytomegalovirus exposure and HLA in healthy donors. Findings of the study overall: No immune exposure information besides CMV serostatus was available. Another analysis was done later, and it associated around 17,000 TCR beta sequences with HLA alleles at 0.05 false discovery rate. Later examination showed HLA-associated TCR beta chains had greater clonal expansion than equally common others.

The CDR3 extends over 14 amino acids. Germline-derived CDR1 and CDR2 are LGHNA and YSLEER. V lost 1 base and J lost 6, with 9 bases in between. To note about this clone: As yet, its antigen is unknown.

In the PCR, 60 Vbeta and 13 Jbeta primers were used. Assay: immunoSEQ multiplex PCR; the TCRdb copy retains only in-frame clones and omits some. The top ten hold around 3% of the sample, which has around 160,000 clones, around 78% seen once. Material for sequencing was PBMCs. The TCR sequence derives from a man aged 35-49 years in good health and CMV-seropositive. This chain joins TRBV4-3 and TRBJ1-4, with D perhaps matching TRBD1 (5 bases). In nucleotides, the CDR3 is TGCGCCAGCAGCCAAGGCCAGGGTTATGAAAAACTGTTTTTT. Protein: CASSQGQGYEKLFF.